The text below deals with one TCR beta chain. Its antigen is currently unknown. At one end, the junction sequence differs from germline, possibly due to a read error. The CDR3 is 14 amino acids. CDR1 and CDR2 from the germline V gene are MNHEY and SVGEGT. Treatment meaning: roughly ten-day PBMC culture with coronavirus spike peptide pools or control peptides (ViraFEST assay). This record belongs to a study of vaccination and CD4 T cells after COVID-19. Once obtained from cultured CD4+ T cells, the DNA was sequenced using the Oncomine TCR Beta short-read assay. TCRdb used MiXCR to reprocess the PCR reads, holding one entry per CDR3 protein. Altogether some 10,000 distinct CDR3 sequences are present, about 20% being singletons, with the ten largest covering 10% to 15%.

Sequences were derived from CD4+ T cells from blood, cultured in vitro, sampled after SARS-CoV-2 vaccination. The sequence came from a human donor who had recovered from COVID-19. The chain joins TRBV6-2 or TRBV6-3 to TRBJ1-6; D unclear. CDR3 sequence (DNA): TGTGCCAGCAGCTTAGAGACCTATGATTCACCCCTCCACTTT. Translating it yields CASSLETYDSPLHF.